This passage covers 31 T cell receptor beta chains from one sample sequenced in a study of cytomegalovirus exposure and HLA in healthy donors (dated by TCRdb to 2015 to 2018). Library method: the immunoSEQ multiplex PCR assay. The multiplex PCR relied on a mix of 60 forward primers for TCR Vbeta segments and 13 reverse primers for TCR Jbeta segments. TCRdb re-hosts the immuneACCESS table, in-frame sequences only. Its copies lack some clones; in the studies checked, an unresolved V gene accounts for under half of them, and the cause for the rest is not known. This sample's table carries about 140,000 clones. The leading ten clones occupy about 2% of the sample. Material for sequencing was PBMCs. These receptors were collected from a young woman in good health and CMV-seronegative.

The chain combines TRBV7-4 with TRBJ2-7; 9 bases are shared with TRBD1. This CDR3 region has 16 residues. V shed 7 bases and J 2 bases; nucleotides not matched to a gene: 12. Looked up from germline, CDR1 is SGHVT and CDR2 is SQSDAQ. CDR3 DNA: TGTGCCAGCACCTGGGGGACAGGGTCTGATACCTACGAGCAGTACGTC. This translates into CASTWGTGSDTYEQYV.

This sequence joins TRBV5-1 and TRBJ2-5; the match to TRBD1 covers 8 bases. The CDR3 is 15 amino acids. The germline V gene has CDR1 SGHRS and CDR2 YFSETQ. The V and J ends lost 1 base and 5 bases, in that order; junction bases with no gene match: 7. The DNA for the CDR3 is TGCGCCAGCAGCTTGATGCAGGGGGCGGGGGAGACCCAGTACTTC. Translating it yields CASSLMQGAGETQYF.

The CDR3: CASSPRLAGGRGEQFF. The CDR3 DNA reads TGTGCCAGCAGCCCCAGACTAGCGGGAGGGCGGGGTGAGCAGTTCTTC. This rearrangement joins TRBV11-1 to TRBJ2-1; 14 bases are a match to TRBD2. The CDR3 has 16 amino acids. The germline gives CDR1 SGHAT, CDR2 FQDESV (reference sequence). V lost 5 bases and J lost 9; bases outside the gene matches: 9.

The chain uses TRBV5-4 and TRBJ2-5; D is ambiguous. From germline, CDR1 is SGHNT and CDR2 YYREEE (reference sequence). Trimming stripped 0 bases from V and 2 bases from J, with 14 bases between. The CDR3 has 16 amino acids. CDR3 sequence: CASSLGSGRSQETQYF. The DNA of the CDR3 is TGTGCCAGCAGCTTGGGGTCGGGTAGGAGTCAAGAGACCCAGTACTTC.

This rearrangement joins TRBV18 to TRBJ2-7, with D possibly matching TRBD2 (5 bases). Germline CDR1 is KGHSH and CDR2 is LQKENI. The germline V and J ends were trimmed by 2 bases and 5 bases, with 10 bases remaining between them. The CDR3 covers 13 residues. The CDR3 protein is CASSPSEGHEQYV. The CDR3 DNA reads TGTGCCAGCTCACCATCAGAGGGCCACGAGCAGTACGTC.

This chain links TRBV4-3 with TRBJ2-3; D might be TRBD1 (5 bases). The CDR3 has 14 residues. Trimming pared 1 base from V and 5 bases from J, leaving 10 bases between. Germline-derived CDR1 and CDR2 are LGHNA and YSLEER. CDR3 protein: CASSQVGDRDTQYF. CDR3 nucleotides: TGCGCCAGCAGCCAAGTAGGAGACAGAGATACGCAGTATTTT.

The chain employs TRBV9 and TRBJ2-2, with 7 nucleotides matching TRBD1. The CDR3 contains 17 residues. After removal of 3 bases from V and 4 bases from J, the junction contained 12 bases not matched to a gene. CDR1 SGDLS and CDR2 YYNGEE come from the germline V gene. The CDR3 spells CASSGRLGGPFTGELFF. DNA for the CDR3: TGTGCCAGCAGCGGTAGGTTAGGGGGCCCGTTCACCGGGGAGCTGTTTTTT.

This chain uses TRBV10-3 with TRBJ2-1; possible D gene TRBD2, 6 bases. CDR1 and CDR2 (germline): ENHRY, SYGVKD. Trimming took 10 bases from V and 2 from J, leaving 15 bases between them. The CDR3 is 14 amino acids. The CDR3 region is CATRSGTAYNEQFF. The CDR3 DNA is TGTGCCACCAGAAGTGGGACTGCCTACAATGAGCAGTTCTTC.

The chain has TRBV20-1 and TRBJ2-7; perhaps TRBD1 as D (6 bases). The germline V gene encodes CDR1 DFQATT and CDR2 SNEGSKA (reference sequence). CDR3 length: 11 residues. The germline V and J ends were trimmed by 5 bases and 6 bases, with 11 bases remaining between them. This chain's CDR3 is CSARKQGEQYF. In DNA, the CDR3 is TGCAGTGCTCGTAAACAGGGCGAGCAGTACTTC.

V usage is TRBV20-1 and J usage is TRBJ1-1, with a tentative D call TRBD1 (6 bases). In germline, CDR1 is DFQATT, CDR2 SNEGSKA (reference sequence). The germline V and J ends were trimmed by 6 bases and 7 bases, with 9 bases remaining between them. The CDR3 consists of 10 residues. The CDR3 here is CSARTDEAFF. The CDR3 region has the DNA TGCAGTGCCCGGACAGATGAAGCTTTCTTT.

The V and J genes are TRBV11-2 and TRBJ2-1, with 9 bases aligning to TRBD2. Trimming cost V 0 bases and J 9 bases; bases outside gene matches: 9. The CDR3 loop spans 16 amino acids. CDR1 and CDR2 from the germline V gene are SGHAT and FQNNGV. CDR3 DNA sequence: TGTGCCAGCAGCTTAGATCCTAGCGGGGCGTCCCTTGAGCAGTTCTTC. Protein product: CASSLDPSGASLEQFF.

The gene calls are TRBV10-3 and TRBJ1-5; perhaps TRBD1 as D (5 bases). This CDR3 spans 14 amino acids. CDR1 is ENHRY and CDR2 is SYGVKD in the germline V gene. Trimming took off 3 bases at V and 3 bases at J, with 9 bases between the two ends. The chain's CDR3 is CAISDREDNQPQHF. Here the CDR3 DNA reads TGTGCCATCAGTGACAGGGAAGACAATCAGCCCCAGCATTTT.

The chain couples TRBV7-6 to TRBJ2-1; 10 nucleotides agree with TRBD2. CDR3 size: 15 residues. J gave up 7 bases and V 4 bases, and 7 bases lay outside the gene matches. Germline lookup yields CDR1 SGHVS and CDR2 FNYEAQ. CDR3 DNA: TGTGCCAGCAGCTCTAGCGGGAGCCTGGGAAATGAGCAGTTCTTC. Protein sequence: CASSSSGSLGNEQFF.

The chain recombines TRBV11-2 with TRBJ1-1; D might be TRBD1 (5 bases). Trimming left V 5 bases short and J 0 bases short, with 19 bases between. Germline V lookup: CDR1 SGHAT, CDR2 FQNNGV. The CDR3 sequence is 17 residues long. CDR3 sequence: CASSRGIGDPMNTEAFF. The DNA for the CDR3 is TGTGCCAGCAGCCGGGGGATCGGAGACCCTATGAACACTGAAGCTTTCTTT.

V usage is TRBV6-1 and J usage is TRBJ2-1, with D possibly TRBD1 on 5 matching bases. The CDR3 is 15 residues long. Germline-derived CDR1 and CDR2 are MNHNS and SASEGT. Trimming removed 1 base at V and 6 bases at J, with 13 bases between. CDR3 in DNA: TGTGCCAGCAGTGAAGTAGTGACAGAGGCCAATGAGCAGTTCTTC. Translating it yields CASSEVVTEANEQFF.

The CDR3, as DNA: TGTGCCTGGAGTGTACCTAGTCCTGAGCAGTTCTTC. The encoded protein is CAWSVPSPEQFF. This chain links TRBV30 with TRBJ2-1; D gene ambiguous. V dropped 0 bases and J dropped 9 bases, with 9 bases sitting between them. The V gene's germline CDR1 is GTSNPN and CDR2 SVGIG (reference sequence). CDR3 length: 12 residues.

The CDR3 sequence: CASSLDSGTASFYGYTF. The CDR3 DNA is TGTGCCAGCAGCTTAGACTCTGGGACAGCGAGTTTCTATGGCTACACCTTC. The genes are TRBV7-2 and TRBJ1-2; 7 nucleotides match TRBD1. The CDR3 totals 17 residues. CDR1 is SGHTA, CDR2 FQGNSA, per germline. V shed 1 base, J shed 4 bases, and the junction held 12 bases outside the gene matches.

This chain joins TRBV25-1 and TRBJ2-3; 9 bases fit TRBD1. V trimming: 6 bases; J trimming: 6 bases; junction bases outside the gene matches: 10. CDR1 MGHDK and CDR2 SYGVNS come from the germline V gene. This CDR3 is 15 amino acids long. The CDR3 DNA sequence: TGTGCCAGCAGCCTGGGGGGGACAGGGCCGGATACGCAGTATTTT. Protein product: CASSLGGTGPDTQYF.

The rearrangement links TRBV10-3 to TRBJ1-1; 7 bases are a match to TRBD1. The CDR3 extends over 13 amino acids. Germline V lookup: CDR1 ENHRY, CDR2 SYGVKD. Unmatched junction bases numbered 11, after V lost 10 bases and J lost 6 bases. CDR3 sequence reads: CATKGGEAPEAFF. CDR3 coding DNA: TGTGCCACGAAAGGGGGCGAGGCCCCTGAAGCTTTCTTT.

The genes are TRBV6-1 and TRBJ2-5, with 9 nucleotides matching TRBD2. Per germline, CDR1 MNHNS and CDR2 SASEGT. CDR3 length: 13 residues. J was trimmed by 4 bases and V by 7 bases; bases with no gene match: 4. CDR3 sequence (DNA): TGTGCCAGCACCCTAGCGGGACGAGAGACCCAGTACTTC. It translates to CASTLAGRETQYF.

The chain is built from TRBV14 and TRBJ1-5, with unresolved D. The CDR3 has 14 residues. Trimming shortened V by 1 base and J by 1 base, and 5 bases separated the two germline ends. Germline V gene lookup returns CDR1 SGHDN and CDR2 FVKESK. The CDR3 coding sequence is TGTGCCAGCAGCCAAGGGCTGAGCAATCAGCCCCAGCATTTT. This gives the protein CASSQGLSNQPQHF.

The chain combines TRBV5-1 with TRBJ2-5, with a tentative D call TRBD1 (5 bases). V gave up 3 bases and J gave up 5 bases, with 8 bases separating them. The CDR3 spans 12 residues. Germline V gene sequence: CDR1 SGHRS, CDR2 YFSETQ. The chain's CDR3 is CASSSGMETQYF. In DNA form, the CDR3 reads TGCGCCAGCAGCTCAGGGATGGAGACCCAGTACTTC. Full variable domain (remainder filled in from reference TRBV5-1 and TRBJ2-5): KAGVTQTPRYLIKTRGQQVTLSCSPISGHRSVSWYQQTPGQGLQFLFEYFSETQRNKGNFPGRFSGRQFSNSRSEMNVSTLELGDSALYLCASSSGMETQYFGPGTRLLVL.

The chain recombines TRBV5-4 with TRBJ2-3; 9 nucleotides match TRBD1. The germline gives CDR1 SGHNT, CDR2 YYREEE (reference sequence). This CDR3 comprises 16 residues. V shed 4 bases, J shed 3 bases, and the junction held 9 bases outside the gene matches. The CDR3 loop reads CASSVPGQGLTDTQYF. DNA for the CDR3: TGTGCCAGCAGCGTACCGGGACAGGGCCTAACAGATACGCAGTATTTT.

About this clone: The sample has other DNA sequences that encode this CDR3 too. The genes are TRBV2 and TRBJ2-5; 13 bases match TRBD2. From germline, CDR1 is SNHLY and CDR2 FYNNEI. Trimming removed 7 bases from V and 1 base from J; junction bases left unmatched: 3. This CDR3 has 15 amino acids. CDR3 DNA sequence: TGTGCCAGCAACCGACTAGCGGGAGGCCAAGAGACCCAGTACTTC. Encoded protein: CASNRLAGGQETQYF.

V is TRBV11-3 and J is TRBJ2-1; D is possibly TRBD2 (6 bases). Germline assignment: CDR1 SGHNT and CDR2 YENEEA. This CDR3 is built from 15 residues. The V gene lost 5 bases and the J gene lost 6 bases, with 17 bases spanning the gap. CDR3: CASSPRGGAGNEQFF. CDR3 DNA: TGTGCCAGCAGCCCCAGAGGAGGGGCTGGCAATGAGCAGTTCTTC. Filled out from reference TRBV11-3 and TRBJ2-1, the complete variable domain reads EAGVVQSPRYKIIEKKQPVAFWCNPISGHNTLYWYLQNLGQGPELLIRYENEEAVDDSQLPKDRFSAERLKGVDSTLKIQPAELGDSAVYLCASSPRGGAGNEQFFGPGTRLTVL.

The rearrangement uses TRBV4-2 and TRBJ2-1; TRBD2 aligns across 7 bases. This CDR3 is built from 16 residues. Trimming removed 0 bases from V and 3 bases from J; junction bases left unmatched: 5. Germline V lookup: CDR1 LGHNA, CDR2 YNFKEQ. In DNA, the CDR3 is TGTGCCAGCAGCCAAGATAGGCGGGACTACTACAATGAGCAGTTCTTC. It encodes CASSQDRRDYYNEQFF.

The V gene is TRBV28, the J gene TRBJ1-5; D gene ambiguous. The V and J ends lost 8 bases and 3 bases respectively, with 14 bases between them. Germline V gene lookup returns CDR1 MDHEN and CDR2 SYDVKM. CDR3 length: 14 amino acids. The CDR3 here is CASQPHGDNQPQHF. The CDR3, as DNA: TGTGCCAGCCAGCCGCACGGGGACAATCAGCCCCAGCATTTT. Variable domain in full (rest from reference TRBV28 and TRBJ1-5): DVKVTQSSRYLVKRTGEKVFLECVQDMDHENMFWYRQDPGLGLRLIYFSYDVKMKEKGDIPEGYSVSREKKERFSLILESASTNQTSMYLCASQPHGDNQPQHFGDGTRLSIL.

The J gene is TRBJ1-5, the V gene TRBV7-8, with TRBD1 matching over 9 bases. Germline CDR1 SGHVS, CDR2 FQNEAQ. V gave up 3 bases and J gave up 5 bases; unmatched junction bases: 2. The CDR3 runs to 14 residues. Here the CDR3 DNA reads TGTGCCAGCAGCTTGGGACAGGGCTATCAGCCCCAGCATTTT. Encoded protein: CASSLGQGYQPQHF.

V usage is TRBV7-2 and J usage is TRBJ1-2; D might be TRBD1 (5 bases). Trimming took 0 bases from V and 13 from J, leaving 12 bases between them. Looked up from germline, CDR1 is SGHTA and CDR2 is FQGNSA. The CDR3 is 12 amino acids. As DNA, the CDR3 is TGTGCCAGCAGCTTAGCTCGGGCAGGGCCCACCTTC. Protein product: CASSLARAGPTF.

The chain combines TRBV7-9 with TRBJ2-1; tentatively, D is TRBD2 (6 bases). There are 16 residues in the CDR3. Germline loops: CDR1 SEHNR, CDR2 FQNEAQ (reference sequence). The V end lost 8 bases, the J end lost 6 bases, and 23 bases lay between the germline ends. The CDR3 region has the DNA TGTGCCAGCTTTCGGCCTAGCGTCACGTCTACCAATGAGCAGTTCTTC. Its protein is CASFRPSVTSTNEQFF.

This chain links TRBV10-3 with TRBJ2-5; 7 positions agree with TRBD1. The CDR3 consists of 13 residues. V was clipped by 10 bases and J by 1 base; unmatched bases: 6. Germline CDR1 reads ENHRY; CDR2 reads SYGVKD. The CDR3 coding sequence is TGTGCCACGAAAGACAGGGCCCAAGAGACCCAGTACTTC. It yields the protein CATKDRAQETQYF.